The clone carrying this TCR beta chain was seen a handful of times. This entry belongs to a study of CD8+ T cells in alopecia areata. The CDR3 consists of 14 residues. Germline assignment: CDR1 SQVTM and CDR2 ANQGSEA. V was pared by 1 base and J by 4 bases, with 13 bases between. PBMCs, the starting material, were the source of sorted CD4+ and CD8+ T cells. Extraction of RNA preceded its reverse transcription into cDNA, which served as the sequencing template. Produced via immunoSEQ multiplex PCR; TCRdb's table is partial and in-frame only. This sample yields around 98,000 clones, of which less than 50% are seen a single time; around 0.8% belongs to the top ten.

Input material: CD4+ T cells sorted from blood. The source of this sequence is a human donor with alopecia areata. The chain carries TRBV29-1 and TRBJ2-5; D is undetermined. CDR3 amino acids: CSVEATRVRETQYF. The DNA for the CDR3 is TGCAGCGTTGAAGCCACAAGGGTCAGAGAGACCCAGTACTTC.